The T cell receptor (beta chain) under discussion was sequenced for a study of beta chain features in type 1 diabetes. Study background: Sorted cell examination encompassed roughly 110,000,000 cells across all samples.

Germline CDR1 is MNHEY and CDR2 is SVGAGI. The CDR3 covers 15 residues. Germline trimming cut 6 bases from V and 7 bases from J; bases unmatched to any gene: 10. Cells sorted by CD45RO/CCR7/CD25/CD127/CD95/CD27 comprised CD4+ naive, central memory, regulatory and stem cell-like memory cells. In regard to this clone: What it recognizes is unknown.

Since all of the isolated RNA was reverse transcribed, expressed TCRB transcripts were what got sequenced. Only in-frame clones appear in the TCRdb table, and some are missing; sequencing was by immunoSEQ multiplex PCR. The sample yields 150,000 or so clones, around 50% seen once. Broader study findings: Moderately but significantly shorter TCRB CDR3s were found in Type 1 diabetes patients in all four CD4+ subsets.

Sequencing input: Tregs from blood. The J gene is TRBJ2-1, the V gene TRBV6-5, with TRBD2 matching 9 bases. This receptor was identified in a man younger than 35 in good health. CDR3 loop: CASSPGFSGSNEQFF. The CDR3 DNA reads TGTGCCAGCAGCCCCGGTTTTAGCGGGAGTAATGAGCAGTTCTTC.